This T cell receptor (beta chain) came from a study of monozygotic twins with cystic fibrosis. Findings and limits, study-wide: Low clonality (median roughly 0.009) suggested a mostly naive repertoire. J usage was most co-twin-similar in 8 of 16 pairs, V in 13. Nucleotide-identical clonotype sharing was significantly higher within monozygotic CF twin pairs than between unrelated CF individuals.

Trimming shortened V by 0 bases and J by 5 bases, and 10 bases separated the two germline ends. This CDR3 spans 14 amino acids. The germline V gene has CDR1 SGHNT and CDR2 YYREEE (reference sequence). Concerning this clone: The antigen is unknown.

Clones were sequenced by immunoSEQ multiplex PCR, and TCRdb holds only the in-frame ones, with some missing. The profile shows tens of thousands of clones, 75% to 90% of them singletons. This clonotype was sampled from a girl aged 2 to 9 with cystic fibrosis. The sequenced sample was blood. The J gene is TRBJ2-3, the V gene TRBV5-4, with no clear D. The CDR3 DNA reads TGTGCCAGCAGCTTGGACAGCACGATAGATACGCAGTATTTT. As protein: CASSLDSTIDTQYF.